This is a list of T cell receptor beta chains from one sample in a study of shared clonotypes between healthy human individuals. Measured with immunoSEQ multiplex PCR; TCRdb has only the in-frame clones, and not every one. The top ten clones hold around 0.14% of a sample with millions of clones, more than 80% of them seen once. The sample comprised naive CD4+ T cells sorted from blood. All receptors come from a man aged 18 to 30 in good health. Each CDR3 is given with its conserved first and last residue. Fields, in order: J gene, clone size, D gene, V gene, CDR3 protein, CDR3 DNA. The D gene is left open where the match is weak. Not all rows give a size; the values are once, few, many and, for expanded clones, a class.

>TRBJ2-7|.|TRBD2|TRBV7-2
CASSRQRELGEQYF
TGTGCCAGCAGCCGTCAGCGGGAGTTAGGAGAGCAGTACTTC
>TRBJ2-3|once|.|TRBV27
CASRSVAGTDTQYF
TGTGCCAGCAGGAGCGTCGCGGGGACAGATACGCAGTATTTT
>TRBJ2-7|.|TRBD2|TRBV7-2
CASSTLAGPYEQYF
TGTGCCAGCAGCACCCTAGCGGGGCCCTACGAGCAGTACTTC
>TRBJ1-5|.|.|TRBV28
CASIGGVDQPQHF
TGTGCCAGCATAGGGGGTGTTGATCAGCCCCAGCATTTT
>TRBJ2-7|.|TRBD1|TRBV9
CASSWGTGSYEQYF
TGTGCCAGCAGCTGGGGGACAGGGAGCTACGAGCAGTACTTC
>TRBJ1-6|few|.|TRBV11-2
CASSLAGGARAPLHF
TGTGCCAGCAGCCTGGCGGGCGGGGCTAGGGCACCCCTCCACTTT
>TRBJ1-5|.|.|TRBV6-1
CASSTLGAQPQHF
TGTGCCAGCAGTACACTGGGGGCCCAGCCCCAGCATTTT
>TRBJ1-2|.|.|TRBV4-3
CASSQTQVPYGYTF
TGCGCCAGCAGCCAGACACAGGTCCCCTATGGCTACACCTTC
>TRBJ2-5|.|TRBD1|TRBV6-5
CASSYQGAGETQYF
TGTGCCAGCAGTTACCAGGGGGCGGGGGAGACCCAGTACTTC
>TRBJ2-3|.|.|TRBV30
CASGLKTDTQYF
TGTGCCTCTGGACTAAAGACAGATACGCAGTATTTT
>TRBJ1-3|.|.|TRBV10-3
CAIRGDQTGNTIYF
TGTGCCATCAGGGGGGACCAAACGGGAAACACCATATATTTT
>TRBJ2-3|.|TRBD2|TRBV2
CAISSGGKLDTQYF
TGTGCCATATCTAGCGGGGGGAAATTAGATACGCAGTATTTT
>TRBJ1-2|.|.|TRBV9
CASSVDPGEGYTF
TGTGCCAGCAGCGTAGATCCAGGGGAGGGCTACACCTTC
>TRBJ2-7|.|.|TRBV6-1
CASRRTGGTYEQYF
TGTGCCAGCAGACGGACAGGCGGGACCTACGAGCAGTACTTC
>TRBJ2-7|.|.|TRBV7-2
CASSPHSTPVEQYF
TGTGCCAGCAGCCCTCACTCGACTCCCGTCGAGCAGTACTTC
>TRBJ2-5|.|TRBD1|TRBV29-1
CSVEDLDRGLETQYF
TGCAGCGTTGAAGATCTCGACAGGGGGCTTGAGACCCAGTACTTC
>TRBJ2-7|.|.|TRBV25-1
CASSDPRFSYEQYF
TGTGCCAGCAGTGACCCGAGATTCTCCTACGAGCAGTACTTC
>TRBJ2-1|.|.|TRBV11-2
CASSLLRDPREQFF
TGTGCCAGCAGCTTACTCCGGGACCCTCGGGAGCAGTTCTTC
>TRBJ2-3|.|.|TRBV10-1
CASSDAREGSDTQYF
TGCGCCAGCAGTGATGCTAGGGAAGGATCAGATACGCAGTATTTT
>TRBJ2-7|.|TRBD1|TRBV6-1
CASSEGTAYEQYF
TGTGCCAGCAGTGAGGGGACAGCCTACGAGCAGTACTTC
>TRBJ2-1|.|TRBD2|TRBV6-1
CASQTGTSGYNEQFF
TGTGCCAGCCAAACCGGGACTAGCGGCTACAATGAGCAGTTCTTC
>TRBJ2-5|.|TRBD1|TRBV29-1
CSVEELGTAITYQETQYF
TGCAGCGTTGAAGAGTTAGGGACAGCCATTACCTATCAAGAGACCCAGTACTTC
>TRBJ2-3|.|TRBD2|TRBV10-3
CAISHASGGSTDTQYF
TGTGCCATCAGCCACGCTAGCGGGGGTAGCACAGATACGCAGTATTTT
>TRBJ1-3|.|.|TRBV5-4
CASSLRTSGSGNTIYF
TGTGCCAGCAGCTTGAGGACGTCAGGCTCTGGAAACACCATATATTTT
>TRBJ2-1|.|TRBD2|TRBV4-1
CASSLRLAGESKSNEQFF
TGCGCCAGCAGCCTACGACTAGCGGGAGAATCTAAGAGTAATGAGCAGTTCTTC
>TRBJ2-7|.|TRBD2|TRBV5-4
CASSAVSGRNEQYF
TGTGCCAGCAGCGCTGTGAGCGGGAGGAACGAGCAGTACTTC
>TRBJ2-2|.|.|TRBV28
CASTLRERTGELFF
TGTGCCAGCACCCTTAGGGAAAGGACAGGGGAGCTGTTTTTT
>TRBJ2-1|.|TRBD2|TRBV2
CASSSSGSPNNEQFF
TGTGCCAGCAGTTCTAGCGGGAGTCCCAACAATGAGCAGTTCTTC
>TRBJ1-6|once|.|TRBV7-8
CASGSGRNSPLHF
TGTGCCAGCGGGTCAGGTCGTAATTCACCCCTCCACTTT
>TRBJ2-2|.|TRBD1|TRBV10-3
CAISQQGAGGELFF
TGTGCCATCAGTCAACAGGGGGCCGGCGGGGAGCTGTTTTTT